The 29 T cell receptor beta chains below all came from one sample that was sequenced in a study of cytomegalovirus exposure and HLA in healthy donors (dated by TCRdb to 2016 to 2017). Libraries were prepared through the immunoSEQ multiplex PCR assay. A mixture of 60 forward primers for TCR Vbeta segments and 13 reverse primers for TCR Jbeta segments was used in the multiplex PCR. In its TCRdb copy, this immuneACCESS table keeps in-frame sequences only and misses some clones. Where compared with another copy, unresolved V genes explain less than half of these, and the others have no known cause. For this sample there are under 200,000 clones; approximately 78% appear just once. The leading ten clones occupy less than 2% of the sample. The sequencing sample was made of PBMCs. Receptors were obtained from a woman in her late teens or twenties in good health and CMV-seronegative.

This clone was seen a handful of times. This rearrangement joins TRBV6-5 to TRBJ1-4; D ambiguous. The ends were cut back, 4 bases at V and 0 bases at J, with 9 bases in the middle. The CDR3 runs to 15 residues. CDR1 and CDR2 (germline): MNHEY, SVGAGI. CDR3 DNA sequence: TGTGCCAGCAGTTCAGATTTGTCAACTAATGAAAAACTGTTTTTT. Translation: CASSSDLSTNEKLFF.

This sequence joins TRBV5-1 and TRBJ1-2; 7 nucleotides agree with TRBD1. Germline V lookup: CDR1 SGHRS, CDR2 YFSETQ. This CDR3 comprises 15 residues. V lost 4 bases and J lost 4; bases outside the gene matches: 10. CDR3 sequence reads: CASSPEPGQRYGYTF. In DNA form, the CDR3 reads TGCGCCAGCAGCCCCGAACCGGGACAGCGCTATGGCTACACCTTC.

This CDR3 is CASSLVAGEETQYF. CDR3 bases: TGCGCCAGCAGCTTGGTAGCCGGAGAAGAGACCCAGTACTTC. This chain connects TRBV5-1 to TRBJ2-5; unclear D gene. Germline CDR1 is SGHRS and CDR2 is YFSETQ. Trimming shortened V by 0 bases and J by 3 bases, and 9 bases separated the two germline ends. The CDR3 extends over 14 amino acids. The full variable domain, its missing parts supplied by reference TRBV5-1 and TRBJ2-5, is KAGVTQTPRYLIKTRGQQVTLSCSPISGHRSVSWYQQTPGQGLQFLFEYFSETQRNKGNFPGRFSGRQFSNSRSEMNVSTLELGDSALYLCASSLVAGEETQYFGPGTRLLVL.

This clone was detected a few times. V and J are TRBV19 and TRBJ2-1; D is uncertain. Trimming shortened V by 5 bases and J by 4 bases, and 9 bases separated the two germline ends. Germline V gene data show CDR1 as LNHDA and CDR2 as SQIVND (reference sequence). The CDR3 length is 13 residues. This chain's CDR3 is CASSPARYNEQFF. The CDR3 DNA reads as TGTGCCAGTAGTCCAGCTAGATACAATGAGCAGTTCTTC.

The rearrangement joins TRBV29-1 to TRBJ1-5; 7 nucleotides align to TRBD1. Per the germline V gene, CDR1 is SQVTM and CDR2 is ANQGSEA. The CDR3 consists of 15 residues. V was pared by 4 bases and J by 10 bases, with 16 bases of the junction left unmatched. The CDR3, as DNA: TGCAGCGTTGTATTGGTAGGGGACAGCCTAGGACCCCAGCATTTT. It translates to CSVVLVGDSLGPQHF. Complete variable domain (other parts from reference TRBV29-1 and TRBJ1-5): SAVISQKPSRDICQRGTSLTIQCQVDSQVTMMFWYRQQPGQSLTLIATANQGSEATYESGFVIDKFPISRPNLTFSTLTVSNMSPEDSSIYLCSVVLVGDSLGPQHFGDGTRLSIL.

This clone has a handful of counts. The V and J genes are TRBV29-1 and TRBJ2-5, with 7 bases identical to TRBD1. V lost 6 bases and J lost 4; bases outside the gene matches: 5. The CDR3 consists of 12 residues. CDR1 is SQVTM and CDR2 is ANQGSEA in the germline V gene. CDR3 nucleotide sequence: TGCAGCGTACCAGGGGGTGGAGAGACCCAGTACTTC. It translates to CSVPGGGETQYF.

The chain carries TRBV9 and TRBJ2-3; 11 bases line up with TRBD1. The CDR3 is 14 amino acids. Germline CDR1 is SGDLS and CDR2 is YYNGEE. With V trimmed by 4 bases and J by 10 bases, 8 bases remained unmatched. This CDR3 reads CASSPRGQGGSQYF. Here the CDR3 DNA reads TGTGCCAGCAGCCCAAGGGGACAGGGGGGATCGCAGTATTTT.

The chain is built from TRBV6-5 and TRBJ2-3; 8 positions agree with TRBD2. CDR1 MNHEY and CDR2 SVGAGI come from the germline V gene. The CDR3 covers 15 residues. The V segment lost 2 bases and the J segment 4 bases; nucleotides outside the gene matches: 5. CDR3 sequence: CASSYIGLAADTQYF. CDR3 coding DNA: TGTGCCAGCAGTTACATCGGACTAGCAGCAGATACGCAGTATTTT.

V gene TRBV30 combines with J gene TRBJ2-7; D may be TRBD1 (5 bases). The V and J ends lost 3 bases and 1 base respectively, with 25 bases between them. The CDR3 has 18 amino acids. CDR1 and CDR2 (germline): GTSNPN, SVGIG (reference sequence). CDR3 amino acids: CAWSPLEFDRIISYEQYF. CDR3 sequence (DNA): TGTGCCTGGAGCCCACTTGAGTTCGACAGAATTATATCCTACGAGCAGTACTTC.

For the CDR3, the DNA is TGTGCCAGTATTAAAGGAGGGAAAGGAAACACCATATATTTT. Amino acid sequence: CASIKGGKGNTIYF. The chain is built from TRBV19 and TRBJ1-3; D is unclear. Germline V gene data show CDR1 as LNHDA and CDR2 as SQIVND (reference sequence). The CDR3 is 14 amino acids. V dropped 7 bases and J dropped 4 bases, with 14 bases sitting between them.

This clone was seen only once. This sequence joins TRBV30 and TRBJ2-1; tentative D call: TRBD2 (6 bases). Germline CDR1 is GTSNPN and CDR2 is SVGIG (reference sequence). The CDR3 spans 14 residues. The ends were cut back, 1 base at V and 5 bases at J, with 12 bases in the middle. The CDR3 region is CAWSDSPGDNEQFF. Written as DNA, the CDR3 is TGTGCCTGGAGTGACTCCCCGGGGGACAATGAGCAGTTCTTC.

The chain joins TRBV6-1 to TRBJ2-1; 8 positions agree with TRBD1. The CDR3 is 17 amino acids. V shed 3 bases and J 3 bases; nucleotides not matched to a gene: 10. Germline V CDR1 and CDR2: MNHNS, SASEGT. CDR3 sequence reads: CASSEPRTGILYNEQFF. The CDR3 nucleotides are TGTGCCAGCAGTGAGCCAAGGACAGGGATCCTCTACAATGAGCAGTTCTTC.

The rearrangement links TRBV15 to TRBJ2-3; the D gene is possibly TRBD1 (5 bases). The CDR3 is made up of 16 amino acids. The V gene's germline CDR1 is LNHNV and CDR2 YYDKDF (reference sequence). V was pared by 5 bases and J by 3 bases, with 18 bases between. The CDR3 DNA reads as TGTGCCACCAGCCCTACGGCAGGGTCCGGGACAGATACGCAGTATTTT. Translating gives CATSPTAGSGTDTQYF.

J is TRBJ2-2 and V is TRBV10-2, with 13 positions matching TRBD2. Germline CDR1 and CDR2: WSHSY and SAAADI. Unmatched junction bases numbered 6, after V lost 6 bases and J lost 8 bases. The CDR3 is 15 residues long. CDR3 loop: CASRTSGGPGGELFF. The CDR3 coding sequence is TGCGCCAGCAGGACTAGCGGGGGGCCAGGAGGGGAGCTGTTTTTT.

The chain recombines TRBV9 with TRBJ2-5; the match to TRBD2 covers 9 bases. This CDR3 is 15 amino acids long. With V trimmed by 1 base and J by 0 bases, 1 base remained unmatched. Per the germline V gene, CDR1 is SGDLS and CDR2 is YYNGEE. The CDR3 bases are TGTGCCAGCAGCGTAAGCGGGGGGTACCAAGAGACCCAGTACTTC. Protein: CASSVSGGYQETQYF. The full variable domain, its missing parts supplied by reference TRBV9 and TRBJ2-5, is DSGVTQTPKHLITATGQRVTLRCSPRSGDLSVYWYQQSLDQGLQFLIQYYNGEERAKGNILERFSAQQFPDLHSELNLSSLELGDSALYFCASSVSGGYQETQYFGPGTRLLVL.

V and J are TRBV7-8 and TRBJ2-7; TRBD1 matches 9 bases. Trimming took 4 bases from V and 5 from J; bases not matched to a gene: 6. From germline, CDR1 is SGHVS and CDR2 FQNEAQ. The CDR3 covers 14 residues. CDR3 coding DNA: TGTGCCAGCAGCTCCCGGGACAGGGCCCACGAGCAGTACTTC. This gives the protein CASSSRDRAHEQYF.

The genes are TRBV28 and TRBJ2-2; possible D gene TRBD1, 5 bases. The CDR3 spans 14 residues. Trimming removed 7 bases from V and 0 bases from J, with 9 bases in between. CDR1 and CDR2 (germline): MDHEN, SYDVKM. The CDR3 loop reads CASNTQANTGELFF. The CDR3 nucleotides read TGTGCCAGCAATACACAGGCGAACACCGGGGAGCTGTTTTTT.

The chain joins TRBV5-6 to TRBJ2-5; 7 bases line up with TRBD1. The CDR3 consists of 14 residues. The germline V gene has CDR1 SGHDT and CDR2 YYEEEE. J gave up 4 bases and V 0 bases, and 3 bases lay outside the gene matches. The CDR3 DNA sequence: TGTGCCAGCAGCTTGGGACAGGGCTTAGAGACCCAGTACTTC. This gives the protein CASSLGQGLETQYF.

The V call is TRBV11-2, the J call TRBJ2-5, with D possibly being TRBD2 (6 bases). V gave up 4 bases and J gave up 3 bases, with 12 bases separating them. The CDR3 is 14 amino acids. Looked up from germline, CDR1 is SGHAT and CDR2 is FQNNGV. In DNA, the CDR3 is TGTGCCAGCAGCTCCTGGGACTGGAAAGAGACCCAGTACTTC. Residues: CASSSWDWKETQYF.

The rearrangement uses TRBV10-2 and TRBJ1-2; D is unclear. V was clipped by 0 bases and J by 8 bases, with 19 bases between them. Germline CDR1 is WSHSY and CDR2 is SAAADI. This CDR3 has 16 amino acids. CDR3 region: CASSESGRDPIPGYTF. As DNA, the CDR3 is TGCGCCAGCAGTGAGTCGGGCCGCGACCCCATCCCCGGCTACACCTTC.

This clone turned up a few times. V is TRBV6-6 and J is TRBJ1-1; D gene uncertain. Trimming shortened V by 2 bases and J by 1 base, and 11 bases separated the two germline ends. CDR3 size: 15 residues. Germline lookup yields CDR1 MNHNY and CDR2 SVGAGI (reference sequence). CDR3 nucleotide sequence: TGTGCCAGCAGTTACCAACTCGAGTCGAACACTGAAGCTTTCTTT. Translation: CASSYQLESNTEAFF.

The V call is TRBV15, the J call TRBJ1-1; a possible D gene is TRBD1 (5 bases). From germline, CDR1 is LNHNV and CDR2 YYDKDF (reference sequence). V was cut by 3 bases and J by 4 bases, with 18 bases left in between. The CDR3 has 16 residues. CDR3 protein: CATSSASREGGTEAFF. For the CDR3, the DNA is TGTGCCACCAGCAGCGCCTCCAGGGAGGGCGGCACTGAAGCTTTCTTT.

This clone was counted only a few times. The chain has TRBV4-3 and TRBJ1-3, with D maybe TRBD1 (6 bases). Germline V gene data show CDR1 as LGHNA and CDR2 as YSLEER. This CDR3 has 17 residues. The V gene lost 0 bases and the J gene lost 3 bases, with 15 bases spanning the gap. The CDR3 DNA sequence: TGCGCCAGCAGCCAAGATAGGGAGGGGGACTTTGGAAACACCATATATTTT. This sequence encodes CASSQDREGDFGNTIYF.

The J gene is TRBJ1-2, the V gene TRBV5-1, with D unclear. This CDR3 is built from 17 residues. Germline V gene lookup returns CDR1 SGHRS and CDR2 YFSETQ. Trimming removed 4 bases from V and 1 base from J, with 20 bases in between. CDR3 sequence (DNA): TGCGCCAGCAGCGTTGGCGGGGTAAGCGGATATAACTATGGCTACACCTTC. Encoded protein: CASSVGGVSGYNYGYTF. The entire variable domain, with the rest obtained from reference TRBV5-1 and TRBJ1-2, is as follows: KAGVTQTPRYLIKTRGQQVTLSCSPISGHRSVSWYQQTPGQGLQFLFEYFSETQRNKGNFPGRFSGRQFSNSRSEMNVSTLELGDSALYLCASSVGGVSGYNYGYTFGSGTRLTVV.

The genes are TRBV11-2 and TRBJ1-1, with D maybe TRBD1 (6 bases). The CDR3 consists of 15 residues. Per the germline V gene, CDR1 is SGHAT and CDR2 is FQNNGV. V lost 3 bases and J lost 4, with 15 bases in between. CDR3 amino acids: CASSFQGFVGTEAFF. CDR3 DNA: TGTGCCAGCAGCTTCCAGGGGTTCGTGGGCACTGAAGCTTTCTTT. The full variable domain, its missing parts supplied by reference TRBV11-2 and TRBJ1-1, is EAGVAQSPRYKIIEKRQSVAFWCNPISGHATLYWYQQILGQGPKLLIQFQNNGVVDDSQLPKDRFSAERLKGVDSTLKIQPAKLEDSAVYLCASSFQGFVGTEAFFGQGTRLTVV.

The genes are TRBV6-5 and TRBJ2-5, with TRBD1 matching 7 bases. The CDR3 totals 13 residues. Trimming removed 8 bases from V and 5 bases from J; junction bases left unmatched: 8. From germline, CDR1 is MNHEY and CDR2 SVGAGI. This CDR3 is CASVRQGGETQYF. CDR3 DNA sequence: TGTGCCAGCGTCCGACAGGGCGGGGAGACCCAGTACTTC.

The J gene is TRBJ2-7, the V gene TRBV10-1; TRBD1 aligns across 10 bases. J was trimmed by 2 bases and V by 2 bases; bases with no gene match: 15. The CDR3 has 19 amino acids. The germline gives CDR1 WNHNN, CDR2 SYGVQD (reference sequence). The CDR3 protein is CASSELRTGGHREPYEQYF. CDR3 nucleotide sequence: TGCGCCAGCAGTGAGCTTAGGACAGGGGGTCATCGAGAACCCTACGAGCAGTACTTC.

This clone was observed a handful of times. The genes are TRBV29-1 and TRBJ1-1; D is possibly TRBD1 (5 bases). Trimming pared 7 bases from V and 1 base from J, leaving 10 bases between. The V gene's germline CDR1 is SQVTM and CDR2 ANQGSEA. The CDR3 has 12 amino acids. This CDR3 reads CSASQGNTEAFF. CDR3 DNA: TGCAGCGCCTCCCAGGGGAACACTGAAGCTTTCTTT.

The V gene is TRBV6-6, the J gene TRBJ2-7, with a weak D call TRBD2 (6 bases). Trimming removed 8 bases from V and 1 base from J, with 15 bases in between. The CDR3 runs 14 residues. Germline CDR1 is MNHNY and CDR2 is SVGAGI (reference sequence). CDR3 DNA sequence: TGTGCCAGCGCCGATATTAGCGGATCCTACGAGCAGTACGTC. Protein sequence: CASADISGSYEQYV.